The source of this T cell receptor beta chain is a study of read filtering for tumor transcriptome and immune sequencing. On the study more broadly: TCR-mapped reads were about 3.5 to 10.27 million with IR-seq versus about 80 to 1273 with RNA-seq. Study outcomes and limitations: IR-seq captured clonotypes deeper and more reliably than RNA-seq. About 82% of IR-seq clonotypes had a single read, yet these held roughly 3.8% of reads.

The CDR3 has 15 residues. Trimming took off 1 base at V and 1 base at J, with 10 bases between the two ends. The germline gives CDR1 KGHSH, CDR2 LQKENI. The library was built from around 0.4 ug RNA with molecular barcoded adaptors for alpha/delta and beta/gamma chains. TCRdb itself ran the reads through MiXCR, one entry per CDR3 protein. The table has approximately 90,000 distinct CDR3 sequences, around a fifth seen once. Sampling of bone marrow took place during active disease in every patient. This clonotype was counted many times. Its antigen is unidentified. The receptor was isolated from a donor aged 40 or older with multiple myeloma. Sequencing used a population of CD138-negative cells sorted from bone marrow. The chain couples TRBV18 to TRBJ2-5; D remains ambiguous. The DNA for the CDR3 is TGTGCCAGCTCACCACGGTCAAGGGCCCAAGAGACCCAGTACTTC. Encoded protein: CASSPRSRAQETQYF. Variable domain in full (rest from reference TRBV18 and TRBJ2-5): NAGVMQNPRHLVRRRGQEARLRCSPMKGHSHVYWYRQLPEEGLKFMVYLQKENIIDESGMPKERFSAEFPKEGPSILRIQQVVRGDSAAYFCASSPRSRAQETQYFGPGTRLLVL.